Below are 5 T cell receptor beta chains sequenced from a single sample in a study of tissue-resident memory T cells in lung cancer. The CD8+ T cells were FACS-sorted according to CD103 expression. Unique molecular identifiers were built into the TCR sequencing libraries. TCRdb called the reads again in MiXCR, with one record for every CDR3 protein. Altogether about 270 distinct CDR3 sequences are present, approximately 17% being singletons, with the ten largest covering around 32%. The specimen sequenced was CD103- CD8+ T cells from lung tumor tissue. These receptors all come from a human donor with treatment-naive lung cancer (subtype not recorded).

This clonotype appeared a few times. The CDR3 DNA follows: TGTGCCAGCAGCTTAGTATCGACCAATGAGCAGTTCTTC. Translating it yields CASSLVSTNEQFF. The rearrangement uses TRBV7-9 and TRBJ2-1; D is undetermined. The germline gives CDR1 SEHNR, CDR2 FQNEAQ (reference sequence). Trimming took 1 base from V and 6 from J, leaving 7 bases between them. CDR3 length: 13 residues.

By share, this clonotype counts as large. The chain links TRBV10-1 to TRBJ2-2; the D is unclear. Germline V gene data show CDR1 as WNHNN and CDR2 as SYGVQD (reference sequence). V dropped 2 bases and J dropped 8 bases, with 6 bases sitting between them. This CDR3 spans 12 amino acids. This CDR3 reads CASSEGVGELFF. CDR3 sequence (DNA): TGCGCCAGCAGTGAGGGAGTTGGGGAGCTGTTTTTT.

This clonotype was recorded a few times. The CDR3 loop reads CASSPPRGEQFF. DNA for the CDR3: TGTGCCAGCAGTCCACCTAGGGGTGAGCAGTTCTTC. This chain connects TRBV12-3 or TRBV12-4 to TRBJ2-1; D is perhaps TRBD1 (5 bases). This CDR3 is built from 12 residues. Trimming shortened V by 5 bases and J by 9 bases, and 11 bases separated the two germline ends.

J is TRBJ2-7 and V is TRBV20-1; D is unclear. The CDR3 has 12 amino acids. Deletions cut 3 bases from V and 5 bases from J, with 11 bases between. Germline CDR1 DFQATT, CDR2 SNEGSKA (reference sequence). CDR3 in amino acids: CSASEVDHEQYF. CDR3 DNA: TGCAGTGCTAGCGAAGTAGACCACGAGCAGTACTTC.

By frequency in the sample, this clonotype is hyperexpanded (1% or more). V gene TRBV5-1 combines with J gene TRBJ2-7; D may be TRBD1 (6 bases). The CDR3 loop spans 13 amino acids. Deletions cut 3 bases from V and 2 bases from J, with 9 bases between. Germline assignment: CDR1 SGHRS and CDR2 YFSETQ. The CDR3 bases are TGCGCCAGCAGCTGGGACAAGCCCTACGAGCAGTACTTC. Its translation: CASSWDKPYEQYF. Drawing the rest from reference TRBV5-1 and TRBJ2-7, the complete variable domain is KAGVTQTPRYLIKTRGQQVTLSCSPISGHRSVSWYQQTPGQGLQFLFEYFSETQRNKGNFPGRFSGRQFSNSRSEMNVSTLELGDSALYLCASSWDKPYEQYFGPGTRLTVT.